Below, one T cell receptor (beta chain) is given with its context. Its antigen is not identified. This CDR3 spans 15 amino acids. CDR1 and CDR2 (germline): LGHNA, YSLEER. V lost 2 bases to trimming and J lost 7 bases; unmatched junction nucleotides: 11. cDNA synthesis used the whole RNA isolate, giving expressed TCRB sequences. Using immunoSEQ multiplex PCR, the repertoire was profiled, and TCRdb retains in-frame clones only, with some absent. This table has under 450,000 clones, approximately 16% appearing once. The data stem from a study of beta chain features in type 1 diabetes. Whole-study findings and limits: Moderately but significantly shorter TCRB CDR3s were found in Type 1 diabetes patients in all four CD4+ subsets.

The authors took one heparinised blood draw, averaging roughly 120 mL, from each donor. The source of this sequence is a woman under 30 in good health. The chain uses TRBV4-3 and TRBJ2-7; 7 nucleotides line up with TRBD2. Sequenced sample: naive CD4+ T cells from blood. CDR3 nucleotides: TGCGCCAGCAGCCAAAGCCCACGGGAGGCAGGTGAGCAGTACTTC. Protein product: CASSQSPREAGEQYF.